This passage covers 3 T cell receptor beta chains from one sample sequenced in a study of CD8 T cells in Susac syndrome. RNA, at roughly 0.45 to 1 ug, was reverse transcribed with random hexamers. TCRdb re-called the immunoSEQ multiplex PCR reads with MiXCR, one entry per CDR3 protein. The sample yields a few hundred thousand distinct CDR3 sequences, approximately 94% seen once. Sequences were obtained from CD4+ T cells from PBMCs. All receptors derive from a human donor with Susac syndrome.

This chain connects TRBV11-3 to TRBJ2-1; TRBD2 agrees at 9 bases. Germline V gene data show CDR1 as SGHNT and CDR2 as YENEEA. Unmatched junction bases numbered 14, after V lost 5 bases and J lost 9 bases. The CDR3 spans 16 residues. The CDR3 loop reads CASSLGRAGGPSEQFF. CDR3 bases: TGTGCCAGCAGCCTGGGAAGAGCGGGGGGCCCGAGTGAGCAGTTCTTC.

The genes are TRBV5-1 and TRBJ2-6; D remains ambiguous. The length of the CDR3 is 16 residues. Germline CDR1 SGHRS, CDR2 YFSETQ. V dropped 0 bases and J dropped 0 bases, with 7 bases sitting between them. CDR3 DNA: TGCGCCAGCAGCTTGGGCAGTTCCTCTGGGGCCAACGTCCTGACTTTC. This encodes CASSLGSSSGANVLTF.

The J gene is TRBJ2-7, the V gene TRBV6-2 or TRBV6-3; 11 nucleotides match TRBD1. Trimming cost V 3 bases and J 5 bases; bases outside gene matches: 6. The CDR3 has 15 amino acids. From germline, CDR1 is MNHEY and CDR2 SVGEGT. CDR3 coding DNA: TGTGCCAGCAGTTATCCCCGGGACAGGGGGAACGAGCAGTACTTC. Translating it yields CASSYPRDRGNEQYF.